A single count supports the clone carrying this TCR beta chain. The data were obtained in a study of PD-L1 blockade in urothelial cancer. About the research overall: Patients took up atezolizumab in the mid-2010s at 1,200 mg intravenously every 3 weeks.

Synthetic analogs of TCR templates were spiked into every PCR. Clones were read by immunoSEQ multiplex PCR, and TCRdb kept only the in-frame ones, dropping some. In the table there are roughly 63,000 clones, roughly 81% of which are singletons. V lost 4 bases, J lost 5 bases, and 11 bases stayed unmatched. The CDR3 covers 16 residues. Per germline, CDR1 LNHDA and CDR2 SQIVND (reference sequence). Time point indicated: pretreatment peripheral blood. Locally advanced or metastatic urothelial carcinoma was present in patients. Between 1 and 8 samples per patient were obtained, pretreatment and on-treatment.

Sequencing was performed on PBMCs, taken around atezolizumab (anti-PD-L1) treatment. The chain uses TRBV19 and TRBJ1-2; TRBD1 agrees at 9 bases. This clonotype originated in a man aged 65-85 years with urothelial cancer. CDR3 nucleotides: TGTGCCAGTAGTACCCGGACAGGGGCAGATGTATATGGCTACACCTTC. It codes for CASSTRTGADVYGYTF. Variable domain in full (rest from reference TRBV19 and TRBJ1-2): DGGITQSPKYLFRKEGQNVTLSCEQNLNHDAMYWYRQDPGQGLRLIYYSQIVNDFQKGDIAEGYSVSREKKESFPLTVTSAQKNPTAFYLCASSTRTGADVYGYTFGSGTRLTVV.